Listed here are 18 T cell receptor beta chains from one sample, sequenced in a study of T cell clonality in common variable immunodeficiency (dated by TCRdb to the mid-2010s). Libraries came from the immunoSEQ multiplex PCR assay. TCRdb mirrors the immuneACCESS table, restricted to in-frame sequences. Some clones are absent from its copies; in checked studies, under half trace to an unresolved V gene, and the reason for the others is unknown. The data for this sample show tens of thousands of clones, each detected more than once. The ten largest account for more than 1.5% of the sample. The sequenced sample was peripheral blood mononuclear cells. The receptors were sampled from a person between 18 and 70 years old in good health.

The sample holds many counts of this clone. The sequenced fragment ends 3 residues before the CDR3 boundary, so the rest is inferred from the germline J gene. This sequence joins TRBV7-6 and TRBJ2-5, with 9 bases lining up with TRBD2. This CDR3 contains 15 residues. Germline V gene sequence: CDR1 SGHVS, CDR2 FNYEAQ. Trimming cost V 5 bases and J 4 bases; bases outside gene matches: 8. CDR3: CASSPSAGGVETQYF. The sequenced part of the CDR3 DNA is TGTGCCAGCAGCCCCTCAGCGGGAGGTGTAGAGACC.

There are many counts of this clone. Read sequence stops 3 residues before the CDR3 end, and the germline J gene provides the missing end. This chain joins TRBV2 and TRBJ2-3; 11 positions agree with TRBD2. CDR1 SNHLY and CDR2 FYNNEI come from the germline V gene. The V and J ends lost 6 bases and 6 bases, in that order; junction bases with no gene match: 8. The CDR3 is 15 amino acids. CDR3 bases read: TGTGCCAGCAGCCCCTCACTAGCGGGAGTTGATACG. It yields the protein CASSPSLAGVDT. The whole CDR3 region reads CASSPSLAGVDTQYF.

This clone was seen many times. The read ends 3 residues before the CDR3 terminus; that terminus is restored from the germline J gene. The V gene is TRBV6-2 or TRBV6-3, the J gene TRBJ2-1, with 8 nucleotides matching TRBD1. Germline CDR1 MNHEY, CDR2 SVGEGT. The CDR3 is 15 residues long. The trim removed 5 bases at V and 4 bases at J, leaving 7 bases unmatched. The CDR3 reads CASSPGQVNYNEQFF. The DNA read from the CDR3 is TGTGCCAGCAGTCCGGGACAGGTGAATTACAATGAG.

This clone was observed at least ten times. The CDR3 is cut off 3 residues early in the read; its end comes from the germline J gene. The chain couples TRBV5-4 to TRBJ2-7; 7 nucleotides line up with TRBD2. With 0 bases clipped from V and 3 bases from J, the junction kept 6 bases outside the gene matches. Germline lookup yields CDR1 SGHNT and CDR2 YYREEE (reference sequence). This CDR3 is built from 15 residues. The CDR3 DNA, read in part, is TGTGCCAGCAGCTTGGAAGGCGGGAGTCACTACGAG. Amino acid sequence: CASSLEGGSHYE. The entire CDR3 sequence reads CASSLEGGSHYEQYF.

This clone has ten or more counts. The junction shows a germline mismatch at one end, possibly a read error. The read terminates 3 residues before the CDR3 end, so the remaining end is supplied by the germline J gene. The V call is TRBV4-2, the J call TRBJ2-3; no definite D call. Germline assignment: CDR1 LGHNA and CDR2 YNFKEQ. This CDR3 comprises 16 residues. The covered CDR3 bases are TGCGCCAGCAGCCAAGATGTTGACATGTCCACAGATACG. This sequence encodes CASSQDVDMSTDT. The complete CDR3 protein is CASSQDVDMSTDTQYF.

This clone was recorded many times. The read is 3 residues too short to cover the CDR3 end, so that end is filled in from the germline J gene. V usage is TRBV5-4 and J usage is TRBJ2-2; 8 bases are shared with TRBD2. The germline V gene has CDR1 SGHNT and CDR2 YYREEE (reference sequence). With V trimmed by 0 bases and J by 6 bases, 4 bases remained unmatched. The CDR3 loop spans 15 amino acids. CDR3 bases read: TGTGCCAGCAGCTTGGTTGCGGGAGGTCCCGGGGAG. It codes for CASSLVAGGPGE. The entire CDR3 is CASSLVAGGPGELFF.

This clone showed up many times. The read terminates 3 residues before the CDR3 end, so the remaining end is supplied by the germline J gene. The J gene is TRBJ2-7, the V gene TRBV5-6, with 7 positions matching TRBD1. The V segment lost 4 bases and the J segment 6 bases; nucleotides outside the gene matches: 7. The CDR3 spans 13 residues. Germline V gives CDR1 SGHDT, CDR2 YYEEEE. Partial CDR3 DNA: TGTGCCAGCAGCCGAGGGACAGACATCGAG. Translating gives CASSRGTDIE. Given in full, the CDR3 is CASSRGTDIEQYF.

In its sample, this clone was seen many times. Sequencing ends 3 residues short of the CDR3 end; the germline J gene provides the rest. The chain carries TRBV7-9 and TRBJ1-4, with D perhaps TRBD1 (5 bases). This CDR3 region has 13 residues. Germline V gene lookup returns CDR1 SEHNR and CDR2 FQNEAQ (reference sequence). The V gene lost 3 bases and the J gene lost 6 bases, with 8 bases spanning the gap. The CDR3 loop reads CASSLSGDEKLFF. CDR3 DNA (partial): TGTGCCAGCAGCTTGTCGGGGGATGAAAAA.

This clone was detected ten times or more. With the read ending 3 residues before the CDR3 end, the germline J gene is used to fill in that end. The chain employs TRBV20-1 and TRBJ2-1; tentatively, D is TRBD2 (6 bases). There are 14 residues in the CDR3. Trimming cost V 6 bases and J 4 bases, with 16 bases left between them. Germline assignment: CDR1 DFQATT and CDR2 SNEGSKA (reference sequence). The covered CDR3 bases are TGCAGTGCATCCGAGGGCGGGGCTTACAATGAG. This sequence encodes CSASEGGAYNE. The full CDR3 sequence reads CSASEGGAYNEQFF.

This clone was observed at least ten times. The sequenced part of the CDR3 DNA is TGCGCCAGCAGCCAAGATCCCAGCGGGAGTTGGGATACG. Translation gives CASSQDPSGSWDT. The full CDR3 protein reads CASSQDPSGSWDTQYF. The rearrangement links TRBV4-1 to TRBJ2-3, with 8 bases lining up with TRBD2. From the germline J gene comes the end of the CDR3, since the read stops 3 residues before it. Germline trimming cut 0 bases from V and 6 bases from J; bases unmatched to any gene: 8. This CDR3 spans 16 amino acids. Germline CDR1 is MGHRA and CDR2 is YSYEKL.

In this sample, this clone turned up many times. The read halts 3 residues ahead of the CDR3 end, with the missing end drawn from the germline J gene. This chain uses TRBV5-6 with TRBJ2-4; 8 bases agree with TRBD1. The CDR3 is made up of 14 amino acids. With 2 bases clipped from V and 6 bases from J, the junction kept 4 bases outside the gene matches. The germline V gene encodes CDR1 SGHDT and CDR2 YYEEEE. This CDR3 reads CASSFMTGANIQYF. The covered CDR3 bases are TGTGCCAGCAGCTTCATGACAGGGGCAAACATT.

This clone was picked up many times. The CDR3 extends 3 residues past the end of the read, so its final part is completed from the germline J gene. This sequence joins TRBV20-1 and TRBJ1-5, with no clear D. The length of the CDR3 is 12 residues. Germline loops: CDR1 DFQATT, CDR2 SNEGSKA (reference sequence). The CDR3 DNA, read in part, is TGCAGTGCCCAGAGGTATCCCCACCCC. It is translated as CSAQRYPHP. Given in full, the CDR3 is CSAQRYPHPQHF.

The table lists this clone with many counts. From the germline J gene comes the end of the CDR3, since the read stops 3 residues before it. The V call is TRBV20-1, the J call TRBJ2-2, with 7 bases identical to TRBD2. CDR3 size: 13 residues. Trimming removed 6 bases from V and 7 bases from J; junction bases left unmatched: 8. Germline CDR1 DFQATT, CDR2 SNEGSKA (reference sequence). CDR3 bases read: TGCAGTGCGAGGAGGCTAGCGGACGGGGAG. Translation: CSARRLADGE. The full-length CDR3 reads as CSARRLADGELFF.

This clone has at least ten counts. CDR3 sequence: CASSRTSGRAYEQYF. The CDR3 bases that were read are TGTGCCAGCAGCCGGACTAGCGGGAGGGCCTACGAG. The rearrangement joins TRBV5-6 to TRBJ2-7; 15 bases map to TRBD2. The missing CDR3 end, 3 residues past where the read stops, is filled in from the germline J gene. Germline loops: CDR1 SGHDT, CDR2 YYEEEE. The CDR3 spans 15 residues. J lost 2 bases, V lost 4 bases, and 1 base had no gene match.

This clone was seen at least ten times. Sequencing ends 3 residues short of the CDR3 end; the germline J gene provides the rest. This chain connects TRBV15 to TRBJ2-3; D gene unclear. Trimming removed 0 bases from V and 2 bases from J, with 6 bases in between. CDR1 and CDR2 from the germline V gene are LNHNV and YYDKDF (reference sequence). CDR3 length: 14 amino acids. CDR3 amino acids: CATSRDRATDTQYF. Partial CDR3 DNA: TGTGCCACCAGCAGAGATCGAGCCACAGATACG.

This clone was picked up many times. The DNA read from the CDR3 is TGTGCCAGCATACCTTCGGGGACAGGGTGGACCTACGAG. It encodes CASIPSGTGWTYE. The complete CDR3 reads CASIPSGTGWTYEQYF. V gene TRBV28 combines with J gene TRBJ2-7, with 9 bases aligning to TRBD1. The read terminates 3 residues before the CDR3 end, so the remaining end is supplied by the germline J gene. Germline V gene lookup returns CDR1 MDHEN and CDR2 SYDVKM. This CDR3 is 16 amino acids long. The ends lost 7 bases at V and 2 bases at J; junction bases unmatched: 12.

Many counts were recorded for this clone. The read falls 3 residues short of the CDR3 end, and the missing part is taken from the germline J gene. The chain employs TRBV7-3 and TRBJ1-2; possible D gene TRBD1, 5 bases. V lost 2 bases to trimming and J lost 4 bases, with 8 bases between them. Germline CDR1 is SGHTA and CDR2 is FQGTGA. This CDR3 is 13 amino acids long. CDR3 protein: CASSLPGGYGYTF. CDR3 DNA, as far as it was read: TGTGCCAGCAGCTTACCGGGGGGCTATGGC.

This clone was seen ten or more times. The read halts 3 residues ahead of the CDR3 end, with the missing end drawn from the germline J gene. The chain links TRBV6-2 or TRBV6-3 to TRBJ1-1; the D is unclear. V lost 7 bases and J lost 5, with 17 bases in between. Germline lookup yields CDR1 MNHEY and CDR2 SVGEGT. This CDR3 comprises 14 residues. The CDR3: CASTSPSGWTEAFF. CDR3 bases read: TGTGCCAGCACCTCCCCCTCGGGGTGGACTGAA.